Listed below are T cell receptor beta chains from one sample, sequenced in a study of cytomegalovirus exposure and HLA in healthy donors. Data came from immunoSEQ multiplex PCR; TCRdb stores just in-frame clones and leaves some out. The table lists around 140,000 clones, about 81% of them singletons. The sequenced material came from PBMCs. The receptors come from a woman aged 45-65 years in good health and CMV-seropositive. The CDR3 runs from the conserved cysteine through the conserved F or W. A D gene is named only where the DNA matches it firmly. Where a row states a size, it is once, few, many or the class of an expanded clone; other rows omit it.

>NA|NA|TRBV28|TRBJ1-5
CASSPGDGSNQPQHF
TGTGCCAGCAGTCCAGGGGACGGCTCTAATCAGCCCCAGCATTTT
>TRBD1|NA|TRBV5-1|TRBJ1-1
CASSLGQGMNTEAFF
TGCGCCAGCAGCTTGGGACAGGGAATGAACACTGAAGCTTTCTTT
>TRBD1|NA|TRBV4-1|TRBJ1-4
CASSRHPGQGLNEKLFF
TGCGCCAGCAGCCGCCATCCGGGACAGGGCCTTAATGAAAAACTGTTTTTT
>NA|NA|TRBV9|TRBJ2-5
CASSVGGARGETQYF
TGTGCCAGCAGCGTAGGCGGGGCCAGGGGGGAGACCCAGTACTTC
>NA|NA|TRBV6-5|TRBJ1-3
CASRRTVDSGNTIYF
TGTGCCAGCAGAAGGACAGTCGACTCTGGAAACACCATATATTTT
>TRBD2|NA|TRBV5-1|TRBJ2-5
CASSWGSSGSGETQYF
TGCGCCAGCAGCTGGGGTTCTAGCGGGAGTGGGGAGACCCAGTACTTC
>TRBD2|NA|TRBV5-1|TRBJ2-1
CASTELAGGPLGQFF
TGCGCCAGCACCGAGCTAGCGGGGGGGCCGCTAGGCCAGTTCTTC
>NA|NA|TRBV13|TRBJ2-3
CASSFGRASTDTQYF
TGTGCCAGCAGCTTCGGACGGGCTAGCACGGATACGCAGTATTTT
>TRBD1|NA|TRBV27|TRBJ1-2
CASSGQGAGYGYTF
TGTGCCAGCAGTGGACAGGGGGCTGGCTATGGCTACACCTTC
>NA|few|TRBV6-1|TRBJ1-5
CASSESRSNQPQHF
TGTGCCAGCAGTGAATCCCGTAGCAATCAGCCCCAGCATTTT
>NA|NA|TRBV19|TRBJ1-4
CASSSRGEKLFF
TGTGCCAGTAGTAGCCGAGGGGAAAAACTGTTTTTT
>NA|once|TRBV28|TRBJ1-1
CASSHIHQVVNTEAFF
TGTGCCAGCAGTCACATCCACCAGGTAGTGAACACTGAAGCTTTCTTT
>TRBD2|once|TRBV5-4|TRBJ2-1
CASSLGLAGVGEQFF
TGTGCCAGCAGCCTGGGACTAGCGGGGGTTGGAGAGCAGTTCTTC
>TRBD1|NA|TRBV4-1|TRBJ2-2
CASSQTGSTGELFF
TGCGCCAGCAGCCAGACAGGGAGCACCGGGGAGCTGTTTTTT
>NA|NA|TRBV7-6|TRBJ2-3
CASSPMDSWRTDTQYF
TGTGCCAGCAGCCCGATGGACTCCTGGAGGACAGATACGCAGTATTTT
>TRBD1|NA|TRBV25-1|TRBJ1-2
CASSEINAYRGRTF
TGTGCCAGCAGTGAAATAAATGCGTACAGGGGACGCACCTTC
>NA|NA|TRBV6-5|TRBJ2-7
CASKGPPGYEQYF
TGTGCCAGCAAAGGGCCTCCAGGGTACGAGCAGTACTTC
>TRBD1|NA|TRBV7-9|TRBJ1-2
CASSLSGTVYGYTF
TGTGCCAGCAGCCTGTCGGGGACAGTTTATGGCTACACCTTC
>TRBD1|few|TRBV2|TRBJ1-4
CASSERTGTGWAKLFF
TGTGCCAGCAGTGAAAGGACCGGGACAGGGTGGGCAAAACTGTTTTTT
>TRBD2|once|TRBV5-1|TRBJ2-5
CASSLMASGDQETQYF
TGCGCCAGCAGCTTGATGGCTAGCGGGGACCAAGAGACCCAGTACTTC
>NA|NA|TRBV7-2|TRBJ1-2
CASSPGRDFYGYTF
TGTGCCAGCAGCCCCGGGAGGGACTTCTATGGCTACACCTTC
>TRBD1|NA|TRBV19|TRBJ1-2
CASSTTWTGLNNYGYTF
TGTGCCAGTAGTACCACTTGGACAGGTTTAAATAACTATGGCTACACCTTC
>NA|NA|TRBV5-1|TRBJ2-3
CASSLARVQITDTQYF
TGCGCCAGCAGCTTGGCCAGAGTACAGATCACAGATACGCAGTATTTT
>NA|NA|TRBV30|TRBJ2-7
CAWSKGVSYEQYF
TGTGCCTGGAGTAAAGGGGTATCCTACGAGCAGTACTTC
>NA|NA|TRBV6-5|TRBJ1-2
CASSLDSVGYGYTF
TGTGCCAGCAGTCTGGACAGTGTCGGCTATGGCTACACCTTC
>TRBD1|NA|TRBV7-2|TRBJ2-7
CASRFTGGNEQYF
TGTGCCAGCAGATTTACAGGGGGCAACGAGCAGTACTTC
>NA|NA|TRBV5-5|TRBJ1-5
CASSFRSLGVDQPQHF
TGTGCCAGCAGCTTTCGAAGCCTTGGAGTCGATCAGCCCCAGCATTTT
>TRBD1|NA|TRBV29-1|TRBJ2-2
CSVNTGGGNTGELFF
TGCAGCGTGAATACAGGGGGAGGGAACACCGGGGAGCTGTTTTTT
>NA|NA|TRBV6-5|TRBJ2-4
CASSNQGLAKNIQYF
TGTGCCAGCAGCAACCAGGGGTTAGCCAAAAACATTCAGTACTTC
>NA|NA|TRBV7-9|TRBJ1-5
CASSFSRDQPQHF
TGTGCCAGCAGCTTTTCGAGGGATCAGCCCCAGCATTTT
>NA|NA|TRBV29-1|TRBJ1-4
CSIFDRRNEKLFF
TGCAGTATTTTTGACAGGAGAAATGAAAAACTGTTTTTT
>TRBD1|NA|TRBV7-3|TRBJ1-2
CASSFTGGAGGYTF
TGTGCCAGCAGCTTTACAGGGGGCGCAGGTGGCTACACCTTC
>NA|once|TRBV5-1|TRBJ2-7
CASSLASATPLYEQYF
TGCGCCAGCAGCTTGGCCTCCGCGACTCCCCTCTACGAGCAGTACTTC
>TRBD1|NA|TRBV7-2|TRBJ1-2
CASSLGGTVGYTF
TGTGCCAGCAGCTTAGGTGGGACAGTCGGCTACACCTTC
>TRBD2|NA|TRBV4-1|TRBJ2-1
CASRGQSGSSYNEQFF
TGCGCCAGCAGAGGACAGAGCGGGAGCTCCTACAATGAGCAGTTCTTC
>NA|NA|TRBV7-2|TRBJ2-7
CASSLGPGKGYEQYF
TGTGCCAGCAGCTTAGGGCCAGGGAAAGGCTACGAGCAGTACTTC
>NA|NA|TRBV30|TRBJ1-3
CAWRSRFSGNTIYF
TGTGCCTGGAGATCCAGGTTCTCTGGAAACACCATATATTTT
>NA|NA|TRBV29-1|TRBJ2-5
CSVEDQNQETQYF
TGCAGCGTTGAAGATCAAAACCAAGAGACCCAGTACTTC
>TRBD1|once|TRBV19|TRBJ1-4
CATSTGDREKLFF
TGTGCCACTTCGACAGGGGACCGGGAAAAACTGTTTTTT
>TRBD1|NA|TRBV9|TRBJ1-2
CASSVETGGLSYTF
TGTGCCAGCAGCGTAGAGACAGGGGGGTTGAGCTACACCTTC
>TRBD1|NA|TRBV30|TRBJ2-5
CAWSVQGAEETQYF
TGTGCCTGGAGTGTGCAGGGGGCTGAAGAGACCCAGTACTTC
>NA|NA|TRBV25-1|TRBJ1-1
CASSDRDIYTEAFF
TGTGCCAGCAGCGACCGGGACATTTACACTGAAGCTTTCTTT
>TRBD1|NA|TRBV28|TRBJ1-4
CASKGWDSQNEKLFF
TGTGCCAGCAAGGGATGGGACAGCCAGAATGAAAAACTGTTTTTT
>TRBD1|few|TRBV5-1|TRBJ1-6
CASSSRDRMNSPLHF
TGCGCCAGCAGCTCCCGGGACAGGATGAATTCACCCCTCCACTTT
>TRBD1|NA|TRBV7-9|TRBJ1-2
CASSFYQGEGYTF
TGTGCCAGCAGCTTTTACCAGGGGGAAGGCTACACCTTC
>NA|NA|TRBV6-1|TRBJ1-2
CASSEQGYGYTF
TGTGCCAGCAGTGAACAGGGATATGGCTACACCTTC
>NA|NA|TRBV2|TRBJ1-3
CASHYTGGAGSGNTIYF
TGTGCCAGCCATTATACCGGGGGGGCCGGCTCTGGAAACACCATATATTTT
>TRBD1|NA|TRBV27|TRBJ2-7
CASSLGTVTGGYEQYF
TGTGCCAGCAGCTTGGGAACAGTGACAGGGGGATACGAGCAGTACTTC
>NA|NA|TRBV7-8|TRBJ1-1
CASSLVRSAEAFF
TGTGCCAGCAGCTTAGTACGGTCTGCTGAAGCTTTCTTT
>TRBD1|NA|TRBV6-5|TRBJ1-2
CASSYAPGTGAHGYTF
TGTGCCAGCAGTTACGCCCCCGGGACAGGGGCCCATGGCTACACCTTC
>NA|NA|TRBV10-1|TRBJ2-1
CASSEVAVSYNEQFF
TGCGCCAGCAGTGAGGTAGCGGTCTCCTACAATGAGCAGTTCTTC
>NA|NA|TRBV29-1|TRBJ2-7
CSVELAGGYEQYF
TGCAGCGTTGAACTAGCCGGGGGCTACGAGCAGTACTTC
>NA|NA|TRBV7-9|TRBJ1-4
CASSLGPEKLFF
TGTGCCAGCAGCTTAGGTCCAGAAAAACTGTTTTTT